The rows below give T cell receptor beta chains drawn from one sample of a study of radiation and T cells in renal cell carcinoma. Sequenced by immunoSEQ multiplex PCR; TCRdb stores in-frame clones only, minus some. The sample consists of about 49,000 clones, 75% to 85% of them appearing once. Here the sequenced sample was blood, taken from a patient whose treatment included radiotherapy and nephrectomy. These TCRs come from a woman aged 70-85 years with renal cell carcinoma. The CDR3 runs from the conserved cysteine through the conserved F or W. Fields, in order: clone size, D gene, J gene, V gene, CDR3 protein, CDR3 DNA. D genes are given only for firm matches. A clone size is listed for some rows: how often the clone was seen (once, few, many), or a class if it is expanded.

>NA|NA|TRBJ1-5|TRBV12-5
CASEFGTTRSNQPQHF
TGTGCTAGTGAATTCGGGACAACTCGGAGCAATCAGCCCCAGCATTTT
>NA|NA|TRBJ1-2|TRBV4-1
CASSPTGGKGNYGYTF
TGCGCCAGCAGCCCCACCGGGGGGAAGGGAAACTATGGCTACACCTTC
>NA|NA|TRBJ1-1|TRBV5-4
CASSLARANTEAFF
TGTGCCAGCAGCTTGGCAAGGGCGAACACTGAAGCTTTCTTT
>NA|NA|TRBJ2-1|TRBV5-1
CASSPTGLEYNEQFF
TGCGCCAGCAGCCCGACGGGACTGGAGTACAATGAGCAGTTCTTC
>NA|TRBD1|TRBJ2-7|TRBV6-5
CASSKQGLSYEQYF
TGTGCCAGCAGTAAACAGGGGCTGTCCTACGAGCAGTACTTC
>NA|NA|TRBJ1-1|TRBV7-9
CASRSMNTEAFF
TGTGCCAGCAGGAGTATGAACACTGAAGCTTTCTTT
>NA|NA|TRBJ2-5|TRBV19
CASSEGLLKETQYF
TGTGCCAGTAGCGAGGGACTTTTAAAAGAGACCCAGTACTTC
>few|NA|TRBJ1-2|TRBV6-5
CASSLDRSDYGYTF
TGTGCCAGCAGTTTGGACCGGAGTGACTATGGCTACACCTTC
>few|NA|TRBJ2-1|TRBV23-1
CASSQQGRGIYNEQFF
TGCGCCAGCAGTCAACAGGGACGGGGAATTTACAATGAGCAGTTCTTC
>NA|NA|TRBJ1-3|TRBV6-5
CASSYSQGFSGNTIYF
TGTGCCAGCAGTTACTCGCAGGGGTTTTCTGGAAACACCATATATTTT
>NA|NA|TRBJ1-1|TRBV19
CASSRVRQLDTEAFF
TGTGCCAGTAGTAGAGTCAGGCAGTTGGACACTGAAGCTTTCTTT
>NA|TRBD1|TRBJ2-1|TRBV7-2
CASSLGGTAYNEQFF
TGTGCCAGCAGCTTAGGAGGGACAGCCTACAATGAGCAGTTCTTC
>NA|NA|TRBJ2-2|TRBV30
CAWRPGTGELFF
TGTGCCTGGAGACCGGGAACCGGGGAGCTGTTTTTT
>NA|NA|TRBJ2-5|TRBV19
CASSMSGVLETQYF
TGTGCCAGTAGTATGTCAGGGGTGTTGGAGACCCAGTACTTC
>NA|NA|TRBJ2-7|TRBV30
CAWSVLGGSSYEQYF
TGTGCCTGGAGTGTACTCGGGGGCAGCTCCTACGAGCAGTACTTC
>NA|TRBD2|TRBJ2-3|TRBV6-1
CASSEAGGYTDTQYF
TGTGCCAGCAGTGAGGCGGGGGGGTACACAGATACGCAGTATTTT
>NA|TRBD1|TRBJ2-7|TRBV9
CASSGQGSYEQYF
TGTGCCAGCAGCGGACAGGGTTCCTACGAGCAGTACTTC
>NA|NA|TRBJ1-4|TRBV7-9
CASNNAGTSNEKLFF
TGTGCCAGCAACAATGCCGGGACGAGTAATGAAAAACTGTTTTTT
>NA|NA|TRBJ2-7|TRBV6-5
CASRGLRPDGYEQYF
TGTGCCAGCAGAGGCCTGCGGCCAGACGGCTACGAGCAGTACTTC
>NA|NA|TRBJ1-1|TRBV23-1
CASSAGTTEAFF
TGCGCCAGCAGCGCAGGGACCACTGAAGCTTTCTTT
>NA|NA|TRBJ2-7|TRBV7-9
CASSYKDRPSKQYF
TGTGCCAGCAGCTACAAAGACAGGCCCTCGAAGCAGTACTTC
>NA|NA|TRBJ1-3|TRBV5-1
CASSFQQGISGNTIYF
TGCGCCAGCAGCTTCCAACAAGGAATCTCTGGAAACACCATATATTTT
>NA|NA|TRBJ1-5|TRBV27
CASSLGRNQPQHF
TGTGCCAGCAGTTTAGGGCGCAATCAGCCCCAGCATTTT
>few|NA|TRBJ1-1|TRBV9
CASSVVTGTEAFF
TGTGCCAGCAGCGTAGTAACAGGAACTGAAGCTTTCTTT
>NA|TRBD1|TRBJ1-2|TRBV7-6
CASSLGDSRYGYTF
TGTGCCAGCAGCTTAGGGGACAGCCGCTATGGCTACACCTTC
>NA|NA|TRBJ2-7|TRBV30
CAWSVNREKPDTYEQYF
TGTGCCTGGAGTGTTAACCGGGAAAAACCAGATACCTACGAGCAGTACTTC
>NA|NA|TRBJ2-3|TRBV4-1
CASSQATGTDTQYF
TGCGCCAGCAGTCAGGCCACGGGCACAGATACGCAGTATTTT
>NA|NA|TRBJ2-3|TRBV19
CASGPSSTDTQYF
TGTGCCAGCGGACCGTCAAGCACAGATACGCAGTATTTT
>NA|NA|TRBJ1-1|TRBV6-1
CASSEPGRDHMGTEAFF
TGTGCCAGCAGTGAACCTGGACGGGACCACATGGGCACTGAAGCTTTCTTT
>NA|NA|TRBJ2-2|TRBV5-1
CASSVGGVTGELFF
TGCGCCAGCAGCGTGGGTGGGGTCACCGGGGAGCTGTTTTTT
>NA|NA|TRBJ2-5|TRBV7-6
CASSQGLSGETQYF
TGTGCCAGCAGCCAAGGACTCTCCGGGGAGACCCAGTACTTC
>once|TRBD1|TRBJ1-5|TRBV30
CAWTGTGGNQPQHF
TGTGCCTGGACCGGGACAGGGGGCAATCAGCCCCAGCATTTT
>NA|TRBD2|TRBJ2-2|TRBV5-1
CASSRPSGTGELFF
TGCGCCAGCAGCAGGCCTAGCGGCACCGGGGAGCTGTTTTTT